One sample yielded the 3 T cell receptor beta chains listed below, sequenced in a study of cytomegalovirus exposure and HLA in healthy donors. Both 60 Vbeta primers and 13 Jbeta primers went into the PCR. Repertoires were generated with immunoSEQ multiplex PCR, while TCRdb's copy carries only in-frame clones and drops some. Of 150,000 to 200,000 clones detected, roughly 80% appear once; the ten largest clones hold around 1.6%. What was sequenced was PBMCs. All receptors derive from a man aged 45 to 65 in good health and CMV-seronegative.

The chain has TRBV2 and TRBJ2-3; D uncertain. From germline, CDR1 is SNHLY and CDR2 FYNNEI. The length of the CDR3 is 12 residues. Trimming removed 6 bases from V and 1 base from J, with 5 bases in between. CDR3 DNA sequence: TGTGCCAGCAGACGAGGCACAGATACGCAGTATTTT. Encoded protein: CASRRGTDTQYF.

Comment on this clone: A read error may produce the germline difference seen at one junction end. The chain carries TRBV7-9 and TRBJ2-6; 9 bases line up with TRBD2. The CDR3 has 18 amino acids. Germline V CDR1 and CDR2: SEHNR, FQNEAQ (reference sequence). The CDR3 spells CSSGGSRSAFSGANVLTF. Here the CDR3 DNA reads TGTTCCAGCGGGGGGTCCAGGTCGGCCTTCTCTGGGGCCAACGTCCTGACTTTC.

This chain connects TRBV29-1 to TRBJ2-7; 9 nucleotides agree with TRBD2. Germline V gene lookup returns CDR1 SQVTM and CDR2 ANQGSEA. J gave up 4 bases and V 5 bases, and 12 bases lay outside the gene matches. The CDR3 consists of 15 residues. CDR3 bases: TGCAGCGTTTTGGGTGGCGGGAGGGCCAGGTACGAGCAGTACTTC. Its translation: CSVLGGGRARYEQYF.